Listed below are T cell receptor beta chains from one sample, sequenced in a study of CD8 T cells in Susac syndrome. Each CDR3 protein is one row after TCRdb ran MiXCR on the immunoSEQ multiplex PCR reads. The sample holds approximately 150,000 distinct CDR3 sequences, approximately 93% seen once. Sample: CD4+ T cells from PBMCs. All receptors derive from a human donor in good health. Both conserved end residues are part of each CDR3. Each record gives: V gene, clone size, D gene, J gene, CDR3 DNA, CDR3 protein. A D gene is named only where the DNA matches it firmly. Where a row states a size, it is once, few, many or the class of an expanded clone; other rows omit it.

TRBV29-1	-	-	TRBJ1-1	TGCAGCGTTTGGGGGCGGGCTGAAGCTTTCTTT	CSVWGRAEAFF
TRBV27	-	TRBD2	TRBJ2-3	TGTGCCAGCATGGGACTAGCGGATTATAGCACAGATACGCAGTATTTT	CASMGLADYSTDTQYF
TRBV7-8	-	-	TRBJ1-2	TGTGCCAGCAGCCCTCCAGCGCCGCTGAACTATGGCTACACCTTC	CASSPPAPLNYGYTF
TRBV7-3	-	-	TRBJ1-2	TGTGCCAGCAGCTTAACTTCTGGATCAGGGGCGGGTGGCTACACCTTC	CASSLTSGSGAGGYTF
TRBV27	-	-	TRBJ2-1	TGTGCCAGCAGTTTCATACCCCCTAATGAGCAGTTCTTC	CASSFIPPNEQFF
TRBV15	-	-	TRBJ1-3	TGTGCCACGAGCTCTTACTCTGGAAACACCATATATTTT	CATSSYSGNTIYF
TRBV7-9	-	-	TRBJ2-2	TGTGCCAGCAGCCCTCCGGTGGGGATGGGGGCCGGGGAGCTGTTTTTT	CASSPPVGMGAGELFF
TRBV4-1	-	-	TRBJ1-5	TGCGCCAGCAGCCAAGAGGGGGCAGGGAATTACAATCAGCCCCAGCATTTT	CASSQEGAGNYNQPQHF
TRBV5-4	-	-	TRBJ1-1	TGTGCCAGCAGCAAGGGGTTGGACACTGAAGCTTTCTTT	CASSKGLDTEAFF
TRBV23-1	-	-	TRBJ1-5	TGCGCCAGCCTACAGTGGACATTTTATAGCAATCAGCCCCAGCATTTT	CASLQWTFYSNQPQHF
TRBV7-6	-	TRBD1	TRBJ2-3	TGTGCCAGCAGCGCCCAACAGGGGTTTAGCACAGATACGCAGTATTTT	CASSAQQGFSTDTQYF
TRBV19	-	-	TRBJ1-2	TGTGCCAGTAGAAGGACTGGGGGTGGCTACACCTTC	CASRRTGGGYTF
TRBV2	-	-	TRBJ2-2	TGTGCCAGCAGTGAAAACGAGCGGAAGAACACCGGGGAGCTGTTTTTT	CASSENERKNTGELFF
TRBV30	-	TRBD1	TRBJ2-7	TGTGCCGGGACAGGATCCTACGAGCAGTACTTC	CAGTGSYEQYF
TRBV6-2/TRBV6-3	-	-	TRBJ2-7	TGTGCCAGCAGTTATTTACCCCCCGGGACGGGCGAGCAGTACTTC	CASSYLPPGTGEQYF
TRBV7-2	-	TRBD1	TRBJ1-3	TGTGCCAGCAGCCGACAGGGAAAAACTGGAAACACCATATATTTT	CASSRQGKTGNTIYF
TRBV11-2	-	-	TRBJ2-4	TGTGCCAGCAGCCCCAACATGGGGGGTCACCTGCGGTACTTC	CASSPNMGGHLRYF
TRBV2	-	-	TRBJ2-7	TGTGCCAGCACTGAGGCAGGGAAAAGCGAGCAGTACTTC	CASTEAGKSEQYF
TRBV2	-	TRBD1	TRBJ1-1	TGTGCCAGCCGGGACAGGATGAACACTGAAGTTTTCTTT	CASRDRMNTEVFF
TRBV5-1	-	-	TRBJ2-7	TGCGCCAGCAGTCAACAAACGGGGTACGAGCAGTACTTC	CASSQQTGYEQYF
TRBV20-1	-	-	TRBJ2-3	TGCAGTGCGCTAGCGAGTGTCACAGATACGCAGTATTTT	CSALASVTDTQYF
TRBV20-1	-	TRBD2	TRBJ2-1	TGCAGTGCTAGAGATCCGGCAGCGGGAGGATACAATGAGCAGTTCTTC	CSARDPAAGGYNEQFF
TRBV18	-	TRBD2	TRBJ2-1	TGTGCCAGCTCACCACCCTCTAGCGGGGGAAATGAGCAGTTCTTC	CASSPPSSGGNEQFF
TRBV20-1	-	TRBD2	TRBJ2-7	TGCAGTGCGCGGGGGACCTACGAGCAGTACTTC	CSARGTYEQYF
TRBV4-2	-	TRBD2	TRBJ2-7	TGTGCCAGCAGCCCCGGGACTAGCGGAAACTACGAGCAGTACTTC	CASSPGTSGNYEQYF
TRBV20-1	-	-	TRBJ2-7	TGCAGTGCTTCGCTTACCGCCGCCGGCGAGCAGTACTTC	CSASLTAAGEQYF
TRBV7-8	once	-	TRBJ1-1	TGTGCCAGCAGCTTACCGAACAGGGTTTCCTCCACTGAAGCTTTCTTT	CASSLPNRVSSTEAFF
TRBV27	-	TRBD2	TRBJ2-5	TGTGCCAGCAGTTTGCCGGGGGGGACCCAGTACTTC	CASSLPGGTQYF
TRBV2	-	TRBD2	TRBJ2-5	TGTGCCAGCAGACGATCTACCTTCGGGAGGGGAGAGACCCAGTACTTC	CASRRSTFGRGETQYF
TRBV27	once	TRBD1	TRBJ1-2	TGTGCCAGCAGTTTCTCCCCGAACATCAGGGGGCAGATTAACTATGGCTACACCTTC	CASSFSPNIRGQINYGYTF
TRBV3-1	once	TRBD2	TRBJ2-1	TGTGCCAGCAGCCCCGTTGCTAGCGGGAGCTATGAGCAGTTCTTC	CASSPVASGSYEQFF
TRBV27	-	-	TRBJ1-2	TGTGCCAGCAGTTTAAGGGGGGGAGGTGGCTACACCTTC	CASSLRGGGGYTF
TRBV27	-	-	TRBJ2-1	TGTGCCAGCAGTTTAGGGTGGGGCCGGAGCTCCTACAATGAGCAGTTCTTC	CASSLGWGRSSYNEQFF
TRBV20-1	-	TRBD1	TRBJ2-7	TGCAGTGCTGGGACAGGAAATTCCTACGAGCAGTACTTC	CSAGTGNSYEQYF
TRBV6-5	-	TRBD1	TRBJ1-2	TGTGCCAGTGGGGACAGGATGGGCTATGGCTACACCTTC	CASGDRMGYGYTF
TRBV7-2	-	-	TRBJ2-2	TGTGCCAGCAGCTTAGAGGGGGGCCCCGGGGAGCTGTTTTTT	CASSLEGGPGELFF
TRBV7-2	-	TRBD1	TRBJ1-2	TGTGCCAGCAGCCTTAGACAGGGTCCCTATGGCTACACCTTC	CASSLRQGPYGYTF
TRBV4-1	-	-	TRBJ1-2	TGCGCCAGCAGCCAGGATCCTGGCAGGGACTATGGCTACACCTTC	CASSQDPGRDYGYTF
TRBV30	-	-	TRBJ1-2	TGTGCCTGGAGATTACCAGATCGGACGGTTAACTATGGCTACACCTTC	CAWRLPDRTVNYGYTF
TRBV20-1	-	-	TRBJ1-5	TGCAGTACATCACCAACTTGGGCCATCTCGTCCCAGCATTTT	CSTSPTWAISSQHF
TRBV6-7	-	-	TRBJ2-2	TGTGCCAGCAGCCTAACCGGACCTTCGAACACCGGGGAGCTGTTTTTT	CASSLTGPSNTGELFF
TRBV11-1	-	-	TRBJ1-1	TGTGCCAGCAGCTCTGGGAAAGGGTGGAACACTGAAGCTTTCTTT	CASSSGKGWNTEAFF
TRBV11-2	-	-	TRBJ1-1	TGTGCCAGCAGCTTAACCCCGTCCTCGGTAGCTTTCTTT	CASSLTPSSVAFF
TRBV15	-	TRBD1	TRBJ2-5	TGTGCCACCAGCAGTCGACAGGGGTTAGAGACCCAGTACTTC	CATSSRQGLETQYF
TRBV12-2	-	-	TRBJ1-5	TGTGCAAGTCGCTTAGATAGGGACAGGAATCAGCCCCAGCATTTT	CASRLDRDRNQPQHF
TRBV20-1	-	TRBD1	TRBJ1-1	TGCAGTGCTAGAGACCCCCTCGGGACAGGGATGAACACTGAAGCTTTCTTT	CSARDPLGTGMNTEAFF
TRBV4-2	-	-	TRBJ2-3	TGTGCCAGCAGCCAAGATCTTCAGGTAGATACGCAGTATTTT	CASSQDLQVDTQYF
TRBV4-2	-	-	TRBJ1-2	TGTGCCAGCAGCCAAGAACAGGCTAACTATGGCTACACCTTC	CASSQEQANYGYTF
TRBV20-1	-	TRBD1	TRBJ1-5	TGCAGTGCTAGCAGGGGGAGCAATCAGCCCCAGCATTTT	CSASRGSNQPQHF